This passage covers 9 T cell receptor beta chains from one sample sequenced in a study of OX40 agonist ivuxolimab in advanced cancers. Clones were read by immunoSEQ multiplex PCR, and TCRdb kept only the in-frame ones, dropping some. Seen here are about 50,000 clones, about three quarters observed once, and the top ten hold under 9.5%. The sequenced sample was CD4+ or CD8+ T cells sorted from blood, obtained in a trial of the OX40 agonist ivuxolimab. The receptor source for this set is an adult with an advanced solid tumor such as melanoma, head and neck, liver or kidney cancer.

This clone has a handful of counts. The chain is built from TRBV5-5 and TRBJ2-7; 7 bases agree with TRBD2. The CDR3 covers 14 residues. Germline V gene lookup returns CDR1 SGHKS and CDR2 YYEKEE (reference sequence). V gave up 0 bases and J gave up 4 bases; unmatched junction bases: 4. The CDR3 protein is CASSLVGRGYEQYF. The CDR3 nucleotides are TGTGCCAGCAGCTTGGTTGGGAGGGGATACGAGCAGTACTTC.

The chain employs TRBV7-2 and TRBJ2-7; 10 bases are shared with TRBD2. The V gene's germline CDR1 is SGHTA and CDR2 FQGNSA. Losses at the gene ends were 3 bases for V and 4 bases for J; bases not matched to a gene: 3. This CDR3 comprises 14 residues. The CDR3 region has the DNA TGTGCCAGCAGCTTCTCTAGCGGGAGTTACGAGCAGTACTTC. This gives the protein CASSFSSGSYEQYF.

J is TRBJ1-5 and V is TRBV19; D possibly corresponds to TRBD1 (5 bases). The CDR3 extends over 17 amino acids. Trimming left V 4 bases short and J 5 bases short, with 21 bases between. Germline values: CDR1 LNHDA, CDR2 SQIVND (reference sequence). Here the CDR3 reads CASSNLPGRSSDQPQHF. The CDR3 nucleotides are TGTGCCAGTAGTAACTTACCGGGACGATCCTCCGATCAGCCCCAGCATTTT.

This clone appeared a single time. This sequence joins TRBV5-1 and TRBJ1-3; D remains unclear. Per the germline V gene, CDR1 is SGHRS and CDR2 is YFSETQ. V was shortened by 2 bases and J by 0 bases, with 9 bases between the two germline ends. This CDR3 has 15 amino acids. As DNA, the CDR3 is TGCGCCAGCAGCTTAGGAGACCTCTCTGGAAACACCATATATTTT. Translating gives CASSLGDLSGNTIYF.

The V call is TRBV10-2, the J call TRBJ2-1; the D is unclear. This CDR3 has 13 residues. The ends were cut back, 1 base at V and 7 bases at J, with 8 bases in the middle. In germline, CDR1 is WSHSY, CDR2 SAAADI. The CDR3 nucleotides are TGCGCCAGCAGTGAGTTCCCCCGGAATGAGCAGTTCTTC. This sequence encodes CASSEFPRNEQFF.

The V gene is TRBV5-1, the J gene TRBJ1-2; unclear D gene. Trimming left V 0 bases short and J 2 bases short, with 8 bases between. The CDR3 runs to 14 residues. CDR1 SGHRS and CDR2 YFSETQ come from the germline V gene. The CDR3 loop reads CASSLEGLNYGYTF. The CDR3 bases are TGCGCCAGCAGCTTGGAAGGACTGAACTATGGCTACACCTTC. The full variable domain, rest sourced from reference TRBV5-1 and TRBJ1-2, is KAGVTQTPRYLIKTRGQQVTLSCSPISGHRSVSWYQQTPGQGLQFLFEYFSETQRNKGNFPGRFSGRQFSNSRSEMNVSTLELGDSALYLCASSLEGLNYGYTFGSGTRLTVV.

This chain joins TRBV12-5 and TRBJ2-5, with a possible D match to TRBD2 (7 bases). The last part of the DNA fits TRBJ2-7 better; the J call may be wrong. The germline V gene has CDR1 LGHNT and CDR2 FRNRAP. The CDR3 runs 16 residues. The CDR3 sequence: CASGKEGGVPSYEQYF. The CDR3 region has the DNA TGTGCTAGTGGTAAAGAGGGGGGGGTTCCTTCCTACGAGCAGTACTTC.

This CDR3 reads CASSPMGGGPLHF. The CDR3 coding sequence is TGTGCCAGCAGCCCCATGGGGGGGGGACCCCTCCACTTT. This sequence joins TRBV2 and TRBJ1-6, with a possible D match to TRBD1 (5 bases). This CDR3 is built from 13 residues. The V gene lost 6 bases and the J gene lost 12 bases, with 15 bases spanning the gap. Germline CDR1 SNHLY, CDR2 FYNNEI.

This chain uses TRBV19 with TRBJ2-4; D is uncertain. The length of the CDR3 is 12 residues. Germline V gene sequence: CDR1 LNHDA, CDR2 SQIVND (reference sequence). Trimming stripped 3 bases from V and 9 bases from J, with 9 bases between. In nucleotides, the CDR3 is TGTGCCAGTAGTATTGTTCCGGGCATTCAGTACTTC. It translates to CASSIVPGIQYF.